The present entry profiles one T cell receptor (beta chain) with its context. Its antigen is undetermined. The data were taken from a study of CD8 T cells in Susac syndrome. On the study more broadly: Within the group of sequenced Susac syndrome patients, more than 5 had active disease and 8 or 9 were in remission. Treatment status at blood draw for the Susac syndrome patients was therapy-naive, corticosteroids, or intravenous immunoglobulin alone. Regarding the study as a whole: It was acknowledged by the study that relatively few individuals were included in its TCR sequencing and HLA analysis.

FACS enriched CD8+ TEMRA cells, while bulk CD8+ and CD4+ were negatively isolated. The V end was cut by 0 bases, the J end by 1 base, with 12 bases between. This CDR3 has 16 amino acids. CDR1 is MGHRA, CDR2 YSYEKL, per germline. When the RNA was reverse transcribed, random hexamers were used with an input of about 0.5 to 1 ug. From the immunoSEQ multiplex PCR reads, TCRdb called clonotypes with MiXCR, one entry per CDR3 protein. The data contain about 130,000 distinct CDR3 sequences, about 94% of them singletons. Sequenced: CD8+ T cells from PBMCs. This TCR derives from a human donor with Susac syndrome. The rearrangement uses TRBV4-1 and TRBJ1-1; maybe TRBD1 (6 bases). The CDR3 spells CASSQEGGGKNTEAFF. The CDR3 DNA reads as TGCGCCAGCAGCCAAGAGGGAGGGGGTAAGAACACTGAAGCTTTCTTT.